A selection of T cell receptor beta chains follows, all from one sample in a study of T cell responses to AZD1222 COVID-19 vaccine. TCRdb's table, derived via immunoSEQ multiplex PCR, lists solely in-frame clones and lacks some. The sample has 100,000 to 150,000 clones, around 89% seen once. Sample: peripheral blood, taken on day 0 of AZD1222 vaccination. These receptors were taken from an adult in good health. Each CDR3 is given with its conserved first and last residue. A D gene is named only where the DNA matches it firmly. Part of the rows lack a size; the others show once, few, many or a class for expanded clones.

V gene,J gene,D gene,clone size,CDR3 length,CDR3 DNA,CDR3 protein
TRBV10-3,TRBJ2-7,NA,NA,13,TGTGCCATCAGAGAATTTCGGACCCACGAGCAGTACTTC,CAIREFRTHEQYF
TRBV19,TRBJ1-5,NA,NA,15,TGTGCCAGTAGTGGCGTGCGGCATAGCAATCAGCCCCAGCATTTT,CASSGVRHSNQPQHF
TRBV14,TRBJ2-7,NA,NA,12,TGTGCCAGCAGCCAAGGTCGAGCCGAGCAGTACTTC,CASSQGRAEQYF
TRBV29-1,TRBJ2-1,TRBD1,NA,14,TGCAGCGTTGAGCCGGCACAGGGGGCCAATGAGCAGTTCTTC,CSVEPAQGANEQFF
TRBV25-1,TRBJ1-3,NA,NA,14,TGTGCCAGCAGCCTATCAGGGGCTGGAAACACCATATATTTT,CASSLSGAGNTIYF
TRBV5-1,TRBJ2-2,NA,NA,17,TGCGCCAGCAGCTTGGGAAGGGAACCTGCGAACACCGGGGAGCTGTTTTTT,CASSLGREPANTGELFF
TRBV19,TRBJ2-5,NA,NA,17,TGTGCCAGTAGTATAGAACCCGGGTGGGGGTTCCAAGAGACCCAGTACTTC,CASSIEPGWGFQETQYF
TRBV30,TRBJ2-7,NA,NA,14,TGTGCCTGGAACCTGGACAGAGGAAACTACGAGCAGTACTTC,CAWNLDRGNYEQYF
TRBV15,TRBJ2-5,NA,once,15,TGTGCCACCAGCAGAGAAGGCCCTGGGTACTCGACCCAGTACTTC,CATSREGPGYSTQYF
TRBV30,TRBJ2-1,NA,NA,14,TGTGCCTGGAGTCCCGGGAGCTCCTACAATGAGCAGTTCTTC,CAWSPGSSYNEQFF
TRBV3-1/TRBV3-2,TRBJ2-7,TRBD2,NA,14,TGTGCCAGCAGCCAGGGGAGGGGTGCCTACGAGCAGTACTTC,CASSQGRGAYEQYF
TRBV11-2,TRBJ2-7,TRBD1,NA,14,TGTGCCAGCAGCTCGTACAGGGGTGTATACGAGCAGTACTTC,CASSSYRGVYEQYF
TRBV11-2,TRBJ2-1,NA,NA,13,TGTGCCAGCAGCCTTGTTCTCGGCGGTGAGCAGTTCTTC,CASSLVLGGEQFF
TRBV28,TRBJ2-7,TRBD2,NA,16,TGTGCCAGCAGGGCTCGTGATTCTGGACTAGCCCACGAGCAGTACTTC,CASRARDSGLAHEQYF
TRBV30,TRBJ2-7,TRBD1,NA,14,TGTGCCTGGGGGGACAGCCTTCGAGGATACGAGCAGTACTTC,CAWGDSLRGYEQYF
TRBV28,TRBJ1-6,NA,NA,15,TGTGCCAGCAGTCCGGACAGAGGCTATAATTCACCCCTCCACTTT,CASSPDRGYNSPLHF
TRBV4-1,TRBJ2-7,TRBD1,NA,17,TGCGCCAGCAGCCAATCAGGGGGGGGACAGGGCGCCTACGAGCAGTACTTC,CASSQSGGGQGAYEQYF
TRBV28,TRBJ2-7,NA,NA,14,TGTGCCAGCAGTCCCCTGGACAACTCCTACGAGCAGTACTTC,CASSPLDNSYEQYF
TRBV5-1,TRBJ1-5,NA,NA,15,TGCGCCAGCAGCTTGGCCGCAGTAAGAGAGCAGCCCCAGCATTTT,CASSLAAVREQPQHF
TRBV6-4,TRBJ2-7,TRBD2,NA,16,TGTGCCAGCAGTCGAGAAGGACTAGCGGGAATCTACGAGCAGTACTTC,CASSREGLAGIYEQYF
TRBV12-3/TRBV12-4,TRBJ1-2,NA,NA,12,TGTGCCAGCAGTACGTATAACTATGGCTACACCTTC,CASSTYNYGYTF
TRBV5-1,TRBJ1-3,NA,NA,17,TGCGCCAGCAGCTTGTCTTTTGGTAGGACGGCGGGAAACACCATATATTTT,CASSLSFGRTAGNTIYF
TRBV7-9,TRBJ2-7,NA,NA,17,TGTGCCAGCAGCCTGACCATCCGGGACTTCACGGTCTACGAGCAGTACTTC,CASSLTIRDFTVYEQYF
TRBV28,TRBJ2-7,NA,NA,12,TGTGCCACCGAGGACAGTTCCTACGAGCAGTACTTC,CATEDSSYEQYF
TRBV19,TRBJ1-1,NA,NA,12,TGTGCCAGTAGCCTACACCGTACTGAAGCTTTCTTT,CASSLHRTEAFF
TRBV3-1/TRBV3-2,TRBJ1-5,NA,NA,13,TGTGCCAGCAGCCAAGATAGCAATCAGCCCCAGCATTTT,CASSQDSNQPQHF
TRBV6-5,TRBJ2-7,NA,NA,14,TGTGCCAGCAGCCGGCGATACAGAACCTACGAGCAGTACTTC,CASSRRYRTYEQYF
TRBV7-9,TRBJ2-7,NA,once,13,TGTGCCAGCAGCTTTGGACAGAGCTACGAGCAGTACTTC,CASSFGQSYEQYF
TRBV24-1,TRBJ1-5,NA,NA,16,TGTGCCACCGGTCCCGGCAAAGGGATTAGCAATCAGCCCCAGCATTTT,CATGPGKGISNQPQHF
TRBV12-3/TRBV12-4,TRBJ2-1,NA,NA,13,TGTGCCAGCGGGCAGGACCTGAACAATGAGCAGTTCTTC,CASGQDLNNEQFF
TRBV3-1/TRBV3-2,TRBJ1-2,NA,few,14,TGTGCCAGCAGCCAAGATTGGAGGGCCTATGGCTACACCTTC,CASSQDWRAYGYTF
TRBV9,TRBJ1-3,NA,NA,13,TGTGCCAGCAGCGCATCCCCCCTCGCCACCATATATTTT,CASSASPLATIYF
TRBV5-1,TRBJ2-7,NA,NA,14,TGCGCCAGCAGCTTGCGTACACCCGACTACGAGCAGTACTTC,CASSLRTPDYEQYF
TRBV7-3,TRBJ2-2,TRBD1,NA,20,TGTGCCAGCAGCTCGGACCCTAATGGACAGGGCCTAATGAACACCGGGGAGCTGTTTTTT,CASSSDPNGQGLMNTGELFF
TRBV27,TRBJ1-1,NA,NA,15,TGTGCCAGCAGCCGAACCCCGCCCGGGGTAGCTGAAGCTTTCTTT,CASSRTPPGVAEAFF
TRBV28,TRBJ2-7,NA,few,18,TGTGCCAGCTCATCGGCCAGAGGTAGTTCGGAGTGGATCTACGAGCAGTACTTC,CASSSARGSSEWIYEQYF
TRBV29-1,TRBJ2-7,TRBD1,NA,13,TGCAGCGTTCGGGACAGCCGGAGAAACGAGCAGTACTTC,CSVRDSRRNEQYF
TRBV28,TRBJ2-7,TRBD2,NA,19,TGTGCCAGCAGTCCCATAGGGGGCGGGTGGCTAGCGGGAGCTTACGAGCAGTACTTC,CASSPIGGGWLAGAYEQYF
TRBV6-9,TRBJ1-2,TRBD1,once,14,TGTGCCAGCAGTTTGGCAGGGGGCAACTATGGCTACACCTTC,CASSLAGGNYGYTF
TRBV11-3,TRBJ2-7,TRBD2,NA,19,TGTGCCAGCAGCTTAGGGCTCCCCTGGGGTAGCGGGAGTGTCTACGAGCAGTACTTC,CASSLGLPWGSGSVYEQYF